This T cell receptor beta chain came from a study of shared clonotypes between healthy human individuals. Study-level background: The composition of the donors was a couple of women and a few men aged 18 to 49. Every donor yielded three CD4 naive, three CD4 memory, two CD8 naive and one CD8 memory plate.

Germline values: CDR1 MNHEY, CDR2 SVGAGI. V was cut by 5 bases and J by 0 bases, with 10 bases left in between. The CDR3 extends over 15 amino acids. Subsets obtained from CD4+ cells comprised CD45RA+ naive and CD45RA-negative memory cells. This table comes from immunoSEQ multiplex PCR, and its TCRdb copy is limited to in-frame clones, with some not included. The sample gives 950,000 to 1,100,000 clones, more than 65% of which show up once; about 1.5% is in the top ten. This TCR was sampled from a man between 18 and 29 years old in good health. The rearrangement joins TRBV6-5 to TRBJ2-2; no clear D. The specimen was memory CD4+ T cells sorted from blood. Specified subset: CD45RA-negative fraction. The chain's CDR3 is CASSPSAANTGELFF. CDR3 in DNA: TGTGCCAGCAGTCCCTCGGCGGCGAACACCGGGGAGCTGTTTTTT.